This T cell receptor (beta chain) was profiled in a study of T cells in Graves' hyperthyroidism and ophthalmopathy. Overall study findings and caveats: Ophthalmopathy could be told apart from stable hyperthyroidism with a 13 V-J model.

Patients having uncontrolled infection, another autoimmune disease, pregnancy or lactation were not included. There are many counts of this clonotype. What it binds is unknown. Template material for amplifying TCR beta CDR3 regions consisted of RNA transcripts. The TCR CDR3 first-round RT-PCR relied on the HTBI primer set. Each CDR3 protein gets one entry after TCRdb re-called the multiplex PCR reads with MiXCR. The sample consists of hundreds of thousands of distinct CDR3 sequences, 14% to 15% of them appearing once. The CDR3 consists of 13 residues. The V and J ends lost 5 bases and 7 bases, in that order; junction bases with no gene match: 7. In germline, CDR1 is MNHNS, CDR2 SASEGT.

The chain combines TRBV6-1 with TRBJ1-2, with TRBD1 matching over 7 bases. Sequenced material: blood. The sequence was collected from a woman between 35 and 50 years old with Graves' ophthalmopathy. CDR3 region: CASSKRTGGGYTF. CDR3 nucleotides: TGTGCCAGCAGTAAGAGGACAGGAGGTGGCTACACCTTC.